This T cell receptor (beta chain) was captured in a study of cytomegalovirus exposure and HLA in healthy donors. Study-level findings and limits: As a later analysis showed, a missense DCLRE1C variant was linked to trimming of TCR beta V- and J-genes.

The primer mix had 60 Vbeta and 13 Jbeta primers. Clones were sequenced by immunoSEQ multiplex PCR, and TCRdb holds only the in-frame ones, with some missing. This table has 200,000 to 250,000 clones, nearly 80% appearing once. Concerning this clone itself: Its specificity is not known.

V lost 5 bases and J 4 bases, leaving 10 bases between the germline ends. Germline V CDR1 and CDR2: SEHNR, FQNEAQ (reference sequence). The length of the CDR3 is 13 residues. This chain joins TRBV7-9 and TRBJ2-3; no reliable D call. This clonotype originated in a man aged 18 to 29 in good health and CMV-seronegative. Sequenced input: PBMCs. The CDR3 DNA is TGTGCCAGCAGCCCCCCCCCGGCAGATACGCAGTATTTT. Protein product: CASSPPPADTQYF.